This TCR beta chain emerged from a study of cytomegalovirus exposure and HLA in healthy donors. Study summary: According to later analysis, the same platform produced the approximately 120 validation and 666 first-cohort repertoires. Study-level results: Testing in vitro showed three CMV-associated chains specific for CMV antigens. The finding came from a later analysis; first-cohort TCR clusters tended to co-occur in the 90 to 150 validation repertoires.

Germline V CDR1 and CDR2: SGHRS, YFSETQ. The CDR3 spans 14 residues. Trimming took off 0 bases at V and 9 bases at J, with 10 bases between the two ends. About this clone: Its antigen is unknown.

The assay was immunoSEQ multiplex PCR, and TCRdb's table has in-frame clones only and misses some. The sample lists hundreds of thousands of clones; about nine tenths were seen once. The receptor was isolated from a woman between 18 and 29 years old in good health and CMV-seronegative. The source material was PBMCs. The V and J genes are TRBV5-1 and TRBJ1-6, with D perhaps TRBD1 (6 bases). The CDR3 reads CASSLAGDTSPLHF. DNA for the CDR3: TGCGCCAGCAGCTTGGCCGGGGACACTTCACCCCTCCACTTT.